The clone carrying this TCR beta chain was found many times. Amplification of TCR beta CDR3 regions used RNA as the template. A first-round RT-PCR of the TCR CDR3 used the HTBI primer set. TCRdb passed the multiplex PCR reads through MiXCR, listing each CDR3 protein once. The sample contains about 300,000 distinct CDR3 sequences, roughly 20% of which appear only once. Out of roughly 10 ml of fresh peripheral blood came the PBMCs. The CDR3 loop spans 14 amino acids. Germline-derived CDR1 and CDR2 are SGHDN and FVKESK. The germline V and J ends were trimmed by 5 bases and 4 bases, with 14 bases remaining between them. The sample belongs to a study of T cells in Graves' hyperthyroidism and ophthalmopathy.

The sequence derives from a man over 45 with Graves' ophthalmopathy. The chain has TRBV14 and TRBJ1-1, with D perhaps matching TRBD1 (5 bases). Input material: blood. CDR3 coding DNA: TGTGCCAGCAGCTCAGTCTTTGGGGCCACTGAAGCTTTCTTT. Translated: CASSSVFGATEAFF.